A few counts support the clone carrying this TCR beta chain. Its antigen is unknown. Trimming took 1 base from V and 6 from J, leaving 9 bases between them. The CDR3 consists of 13 residues. Looked up from germline, CDR1 is MNHEY and CDR2 is SVGAGI. The sample originates from a study of T cell repertoires in cytomegalovirus infection. Study context: The authors used CMV epitopes that were HLA-C-restricted (recently identified) and HLA-B-restricted (well studied).

TCRdb fed the reads into MiXCR, producing one record per CDR3 protein. Among approximately 910,000 distinct CDR3 sequences, around 32% were seen once, and the ten largest hold around 15%. This sample comprised cultured CD8+ T cells from PBMCs, obtained from culture after CMV antigen stimulation. The receptor was derived from a human donor in good health (CMV status not recorded). Some clones in this sample may be carry-over from other donors' samples. This chain uses TRBV6-5 with TRBJ1-2; the D gene is possibly TRBD1 (6 bases). In nucleotides, the CDR3 is TGTGCCAGCAGTTACTACGGGGGCGATGGCTACACCTTC. This gives the protein CASSYYGGDGYTF.